These 20 T cell receptor beta chains originate from one sample sequenced in a study of vaccination effects on CD4 cells after COVID-19. Some clones are missing from TCRdb's copy, which holds only in-frame ones; the method was immunoSEQ multiplex PCR. The profile covers around 32,000 clones, with roughly 63% appearing a single time and nearly 9% taken by the ten largest. These receptors are not linked to any known antigen. Prior to sequencing, the ViraFEST assay stimulated PBMC with viral peptide pools, which expanded the antigen-specific CD4+ T cells. Culture proceeded for about 11 days, and CD4+ T cells were then isolated. Vaccination of participants consisted of two doses of either the BNT162b2 or mRNA-1273 vaccine. This sample comprised CD4+ T cells from PBMCs cultured with SARS-CoV-2 spike peptides, obtained after COVID-19 vaccination. The receptors originated from a human donor who received a COVID-19 vaccine.

The V and J genes are TRBV18 and TRBJ2-2; D perhaps matches TRBD2 (5 bases). V was cut by 2 bases and J by 4 bases, with 8 bases left in between. Germline V CDR1 and CDR2: KGHSH, LQKENI. CDR3 length equals 14 residues. CDR3 DNA sequence: TGTGCCAGCTCACCAGGGGAGCGCACCGGGGAGCTGTTTTTT. Encoded protein: CASSPGERTGELFF.

By sample fraction, this clone is medium-sized. V and J are TRBV10-1 and TRBJ2-3; 7 bases map to TRBD1. The CDR3 sequence is 14 residues long. The junction had 6 bases not matched to a gene; V was cut back by 3 bases and J by 6 bases. Germline V gene data show CDR1 as WNHNN and CDR2 as SYGVQD (reference sequence). CDR3 nucleotides: TGCGCCAGCAGTGAAGGGACAGACCAGGATACGCAGTATTTT. The encoded protein is CASSEGTDQDTQYF.

The chain uses TRBV9 and TRBJ2-1; the D gene is possibly TRBD2 (6 bases). In germline, CDR1 is SGDLS, CDR2 YYNGEE. Trimming removed 0 bases at V and 6 bases at J, with 10 bases between. This CDR3 comprises 14 residues. DNA of the CDR3: TGTGCCAGCAGCGTAGAGCTAGCGATCAATGAGCAGTTCTTC. The encoded protein is CASSVELAINEQFF.

This clone was seen more than once but under ten times. V is TRBV19 and J is TRBJ1-1, with D tentatively TRBD1 (6 bases). This CDR3 is built from 13 residues. The V gene's germline CDR1 is LNHDA and CDR2 SQIVND (reference sequence). V gave up 7 bases and J gave up 1 base, with 10 bases separating them. DNA of the CDR3: TGTGCCAGTACCTCACAGGGGAACACTGAAGCTTTCTTT. It codes for CASTSQGNTEAFF.

This chain uses TRBV5-4 with TRBJ1-3, with D perhaps matching TRBD1 (5 bases). In germline, CDR1 is SGHNT, CDR2 YYREEE (reference sequence). The CDR3 contains 13 residues. V lost 1 base and J lost 6, with 8 bases in between. The CDR3 DNA follows: TGTGCCAGCAGCTTGCAGGGAATAAACACCATATATTTT. Translation gives CASSLQGINTIYF. The whole variable domain, remainder taken from reference TRBV5-4 and TRBJ1-3, is ETGVTQSPTHLIKTRGQQVTLRCSSQSGHNTVSWYQQALGQGPQFIFQYYREEENGRGNFPPRFSGLQFPNYSSELNVNALELDDSALYLCASSLQGINTIYFGEGSWLTVV.

This chain links TRBV11-2 with TRBJ2-2; no clear D gene. Trimming took 3 bases from V and 5 from J, leaving 10 bases between them. CDR3 size: 14 residues. Germline V gene sequence: CDR1 SGHAT, CDR2 FQNNGV. The CDR3 sequence is CASSFTELTGELFF. As DNA, the CDR3 is TGTGCCAGCAGCTTTACAGAGTTAACCGGGGAGCTGTTTTTT.

The genes are TRBV30 and TRBJ2-7, with unresolved D. Germline V lookup: CDR1 GTSNPN, CDR2 SVGIG (reference sequence). The germline V and J ends were trimmed by 5 bases and 3 bases, with 20 bases remaining between them. The length of the CDR3 is 15 residues. CDR3 nucleotides: TGTGCCTGGGGCCCCTCCACCAACGTAGTCTACGAGCAGTACTTC. Encoded protein: CAWGPSTNVVYEQYF.

The gene calls are TRBV10-3 and TRBJ2-5; 12 positions match TRBD1. V lost 2 bases to trimming and J lost 5 bases; unmatched junction nucleotides: 9. Germline V gene sequence: CDR1 ENHRY, CDR2 SYGVKD. This CDR3 has 17 amino acids. Written as DNA, the CDR3 is TGTGCCATCAGTGAGACACCCTCCGGGACAGGGGGCGAGACCCAGTACTTC. Translating it yields CAISETPSGTGGETQYF.

Only a few counts were recorded for this clone. This chain links TRBV7-7 with TRBJ2-5, with a tentative D call TRBD2 (6 bases). This CDR3 has 16 residues. Germline V gene sequence: CDR1 SSHAT, CDR2 FNYEAQ (reference sequence). V lost 1 base, J lost 4 bases, and 16 bases lay in between. The DNA for the CDR3 is TGTGCCAGCAGCTTAGGAAGACTAGTGTTGGGAGAGACCCAGTACTTC. Translating it yields CASSLGRLVLGETQYF. Complete variable domain (other parts from reference TRBV7-7 and TRBJ2-5): GAGVSQSPRYKVTKRGQDVTLRCDPISSHATLYWYQQALGQGPEFLTYFNYEAQPDKSGLPSDRFSAERPEGSISTLTIQRTEQRDSAMYRCASSLGRLVLGETQYFGPGTRLLVL.

This clone was observed a few times. V usage is TRBV6-5 and J usage is TRBJ1-2, with D maybe TRBD1 (6 bases). From germline, CDR1 is MNHEY and CDR2 SVGAGI. V was trimmed by 2 bases and J by 7 bases, leaving 17 bases between them. The CDR3 loop spans 15 amino acids. The CDR3 protein is CASSYARGTRTGYTF. For the CDR3, the DNA is TGTGCCAGCAGTTACGCCCGGGGGACAAGAACTGGCTACACCTTC.

A few counts support this clone. This chain joins TRBV5-1 and TRBJ1-1, with D unresolved. CDR1 and CDR2 from the germline V gene are SGHRS and YFSETQ. Trimming removed 4 bases from V and 1 base from J, with 8 bases in between. The CDR3 contains 13 residues. The CDR3 nucleotides read TGCGCCAGCAGCGTGACAAAGAACACTGAAGCTTTCTTT. Translated, it gives CASSVTKNTEAFF.

V gene TRBV5-6 combines with J gene TRBJ1-1; D may be TRBD1 (6 bases). This CDR3 region has 14 residues. The V and J ends lost 0 bases and 5 bases respectively, with 11 bases between them. The germline CDR1 and CDR2 sequences are SGHDT and YYEEEE. CDR3: CASSLGRGRTEAFF. In DNA form, the CDR3 reads TGTGCCAGCAGCTTGGGCAGGGGTCGGACTGAAGCTTTCTTT. The complete variable domain, with remaining parts taken from reference TRBV5-6 and TRBJ1-1, reads DAGVTQSPTHLIKTRGQQVTLRCSPKSGHDTVSWYQQALGQGPQFIFQYYEEEERQRGNFPDRFSGHQFPNYSSELNVNALLLGDSALYLCASSLGRGRTEAFFGQGTRLTVV.

This clone was detected once. The chain has TRBV5-1 and TRBJ2-5; 10 nucleotides match TRBD2. J gave up 5 bases and V 0 bases, and 10 bases lay outside the gene matches. CDR1 and CDR2 from the germline V gene are SGHRS and YFSETQ. The CDR3 extends over 17 amino acids. This CDR3 reads CASSLESSGGTRETQYF. The CDR3 bases are TGCGCCAGCAGCTTGGAGAGTAGCGGGGGGACGCGTGAGACCCAGTACTTC.

The J gene is TRBJ2-6, the V gene TRBV6-2 or TRBV6-3; the D is unclear. The V end lost 2 bases, the J end lost 0 bases, and 2 bases lay between the germline ends. Germline CDR1 and CDR2: MNHEY and SVGEGT. The CDR3 loop spans 14 amino acids. Written as DNA, the CDR3 is TGTGCCAGCAGTTACAGCTCTGGGGCCAACGTCCTGACTTTC. It specifies CASSYSSGANVLTF.

The CDR3 reads CASSHQGGVAGELFF. The DNA of the CDR3 is TGCGCCAGCAGCCATCAGGGGGGCGTTGCCGGGGAGCTGTTTTTT. This rearrangement joins TRBV4-1 to TRBJ2-2, with D possibly matching TRBD1 (7 bases). V was cut by 3 bases and J by 6 bases, with 14 bases left in between. This CDR3 is built from 15 residues. Per germline, CDR1 MGHRA and CDR2 YSYEKL.

V usage is TRBV2 and J usage is TRBJ2-1, with TRBD2 matching over 15 bases. The CDR3 consists of 17 residues. Germline CDR1 is SNHLY and CDR2 is FYNNEI. The ends lost 6 bases at V and 1 base at J; junction bases unmatched: 4. The chain's CDR3 is CASRGLAGGISYNEQFF. DNA of the CDR3: TGTGCCAGCAGGGGACTAGCGGGAGGTATATCCTACAATGAGCAGTTCTTC.

The rearrangement joins TRBV7-9 to TRBJ1-3; unclear D gene. V dropped 0 bases and J dropped 0 bases, with 9 bases sitting between them. Per germline, CDR1 SEHNR and CDR2 FQNEAQ (reference sequence). This CDR3 comprises 16 residues. The CDR3 coding sequence is TGTGCCAGCAGCTTAGCGACCGGATTCTCTGGAAACACCATATATTTT. Translated, it gives CASSLATGFSGNTIYF.

This rearrangement joins TRBV2 to TRBJ1-2; 9 positions agree with TRBD1. This CDR3 is 14 amino acids long. Per germline, CDR1 SNHLY and CDR2 FYNNEI. The V segment lost 2 bases and the J segment 4 bases; nucleotides outside the gene matches: 2. CDR3 in amino acids: CASSEQGQGYGYTF. CDR3 DNA sequence: TGTGCCAGCAGTGAACAGGGACAGGGCTATGGCTACACCTTC. Complete variable domain (other parts from reference TRBV2 and TRBJ1-2): EPEVTQTPSHQVTQMGQEVILRCVPISNHLYFYWYRQILGQKVEFLVSFYNNEISEKSEIFDDQFSVERPDGSNFTLKIRSTKLEDSAMYFCASSEQGQGYGYTFGSGTRLTVV.

The chain recombines TRBV19 with TRBJ2-7; 9 positions agree with TRBD1. This CDR3 spans 14 amino acids. The germline CDR1 and CDR2 sequences are LNHDA and SQIVND (reference sequence). The trim removed 5 bases at V and 6 bases at J, leaving 8 bases unmatched. CDR3 loop: CASSQGQGPGEQYF. The CDR3 DNA reads TGTGCCAGTAGTCAAGGACAGGGGCCGGGCGAGCAGTACTTC. The whole variable domain, filled in from reference TRBV19 and TRBJ2-7, reads DGGITQSPKYLFRKEGQNVTLSCEQNLNHDAMYWYRQDPGQGLRLIYYSQIVNDFQKGDIAEGYSVSREKKESFPLTVTSAQKNPTAFYLCASSQGQGPGEQYFGPGTRLTVT.

This clone was counted only a few times. The chain uses TRBV3-1 (or the pseudogene TRBV3-2) and TRBJ2-7; the D is unclear. The V gene lost 1 base and the J gene lost 6 bases, with 16 bases spanning the gap. Looked up from germline, CDR1 is LGHDT and CDR2 is YNNKEL (reference sequence). The CDR3 is made up of 15 amino acids. CDR3 sequence: CASSQVWSGSLEQYF. CDR3 nucleotide sequence: TGTGCCAGCAGCCAAGTCTGGTCAGGTTCCCTCGAGCAGTACTTC.